This TCR beta chain was retrieved from a study of blood T cell repertoires in COVID-19. Across the study: The United States, Italy and Spain supplied acute and convalescent COVID-19 samples. T cells, B-cell-depleted T cells, or PBMCs provided the cDNA or gDNA that served as material.

As originally analysed: Counts of nucleated cells, estimated from reference gene primer amplification, were obtained. Profiling relied on immunoSEQ multiplex PCR, and the TCRdb table lists in-frame clones only, not all of them. The DNA was the basis for D and trimming; V, J and clone size are from that table. The table records 200,000 to 300,000 clones, around 84% of them present only once. The receptor's source is a woman in her sixties or seventies with COVID-19, enrolled during active disease. Input material: peripheral blood.

The CDR3 coding sequence is TGTGCCAGCAGTCCGACCCTGACAGGGAACACTGAAGCTTTCTTT. Its translation: CASSPTLTGNTEAFF. This chain uses TRBV28 with TRBJ1-1; possible D gene TRBD1, 6 bases. Between the trimmed V and J ends, which lost 5 bases and 1 base, there was a span of 14 bases. Germline V gene sequence: CDR1 MDHEN, CDR2 SYDVKM. The CDR3 loop spans 15 amino acids. Based on the CDR3 plus reference TRBV28 and TRBJ1-1, the full variable domain is DVKVTQSSRYLVKRTGEKVFLECVQDMDHENMFWYRQDPGLGLRLIYFSYDVKMKEKGDIPEGYSVSREKKERFSLILESASTNQTSMYLCASSPTLTGNTEAFFGQGTRLTVV.